Given below is one T cell receptor (beta chain) in context. Its antigen is as yet unknown. A read error is the likely source, as a far larger clone sits one nucleotide away. The data are from a study of beta chain features in type 1 diabetes. Findings and caveats of the study: High TCR expression in some cells could lead to their over-representation in cDNA sequencing.

The CDR3 is made up of 15 amino acids. CDR1 MGHRA and CDR2 YSYEKL come from the germline V gene. cDNA synthesis used the whole RNA isolate, giving expressed TCRB sequences. Assay: immunoSEQ multiplex PCR; the TCRdb copy retains only in-frame clones and omits some. The table records about 210,000 clones, roughly 10% of them present only once. This receptor was taken from a man between 18 and 29 years old in good health. The V and J genes are TRBV4-1 and TRBJ2-1, with 12 bases aligning to TRBD2. The sequencing sample was made of central memory CD4+ T cells from blood. The CDR3 sequence: CARRLGLAGSNEQFF. The CDR3, as DNA: TGCGCCCGCAGGCTCGGACTAGCGGGGAGCAATGAGCAGTTCTTC.